These 21 T cell receptor beta chains originate from one sample sequenced in a study of blood T cells in healthy people across ages. Primed by a sample-barcoded 5' primer and a J-beta primer mix, a second PCR proceeded for about 6 to 11 cycles. From the 5' RACE reads, TCRdb called clonotypes with MiXCR, one entry per CDR3 protein. The profile shows approximately 690,000 distinct CDR3 sequences, roughly two fifths of them singletons. The specimen was blood. Every receptor here comes from a man older than 75 in good health.

This clonotype came up a few times. V usage is TRBV4-1 and J usage is TRBJ2-7, with a possible D match to TRBD1 (6 bases). In germline, CDR1 is MGHRA, CDR2 YSYEKL. Trimming removed 0 bases from V and 3 bases from J, with 15 bases in between. The CDR3 length is 16 residues. The CDR3 DNA sequence: TGCGCCAGCAGCCAAGAAGTAGGCAGGGGCCTCTACGAGCAGTACTTC. Residues: CASSQEVGRGLYEQYF.

The chain uses TRBV6-5 and TRBJ2-1; D not resolved. V was shortened by 2 bases and J by 13 bases, with 18 bases between the two germline ends. CDR1 MNHEY and CDR2 SVGAGI come from the germline V gene. This CDR3 is built from 14 residues. The CDR3 DNA reads TGTGCCAGCAGTTACGACCAGGCGAGGTCGACCCAGTTCTTC. Its protein is CASSYDQARSTQFF.

The CDR3 region is CASSRLRTGGSPLHF. In nucleotides, the CDR3 is TGCGCCAGCAGTCGCCTCCGGACAGGAGGGTCACCCCTCCACTTT. The rearrangement uses TRBV4-3 and TRBJ1-6; TRBD1 aligns across 7 bases. The CDR3 totals 15 residues. Germline V gene lookup returns CDR1 LGHNA and CDR2 YSLEER. Trimming at V came to 6 bases and at J to 10 bases, leaving 12 bases not matched to a gene.

V gene TRBV20-1 combines with J gene TRBJ2-3; the D gene could be TRBD1 or TRBD2 (5 bases each). The V gene's germline CDR1 is DFQATT and CDR2 SNEGSKA (reference sequence). V was shortened by 3 bases and J by 4 bases, with 14 bases between the two germline ends. The CDR3 is 14 residues long. CDR3 in amino acids: CSASQGQGADTQYF. CDR3 DNA: TGCAGTGCTAGCCAGGGCCAGGGAGCAGATACGCAGTATTTT.

This clonotype occurred a few times. This chain connects TRBV3-1 to TRBJ2-2; 7 nucleotides align to TRBD1. CDR1 is LGHDT and CDR2 is YNNKEL in the germline V gene (reference sequence). The J segment lost 2 bases and the V segment lost 4 bases, leaving 7 bases of the junction unmatched. CDR3 length equals 16 residues. CDR3 in DNA: TGTGCCAGCAGCCCCAGGAAGGGGGCAAACACCGGGGAGCTGTTTTTT. It is translated as CASSPRKGANTGELFF.

This sequence joins TRBV7-9 and TRBJ1-2, with D uncertain. The CDR3 contains 13 residues. Looked up from germline, CDR1 is SEHNR and CDR2 is FQNEAQ (reference sequence). Trimming took 1 base from V and 8 from J, leaving 11 bases between them. The CDR3 DNA follows: TGTGCCAGCAGCTTAGAGTGCAGTGGAGGCTACACCTTC. Its protein product is CASSLECSGGYTF. The full variable domain, rest sourced from reference TRBV7-9 and TRBJ1-2, is DTGVSQNPRHKITKRGQNVTFRCDPISEHNRLYWYRQTLGQGPEFLTYFQNEAQLEKSRLLSDRFSAERPKGSFSTLEIQRTEQGDSAMYLCASSLECSGGYTFGSGTRLTVV.

The chain combines TRBV28 with TRBJ2-7, with 10 nucleotides matching TRBD1. Germline trimming cut 5 bases from V and 3 bases from J; bases unmatched to any gene: 13. The CDR3 runs 17 residues. Germline CDR1 MDHEN, CDR2 SYDVKM. The DNA for the CDR3 is TGTGCCAGCAGTGGTTCAGACCGGACAGGGGGGATCTACGAGCAGTACTTC. Protein sequence: CASSGSDRTGGIYEQYF.

This clonotype showed up just a few times. The chain has TRBV7-2 and TRBJ2-1, with TRBD1 matching over 7 bases. The CDR3 totals 15 residues. Germline CDR1 SGHTA, CDR2 FQGNSA. Germline trimming cut 3 bases from V and 6 bases from J; bases unmatched to any gene: 8. CDR3 nucleotides: TGTGCCAGCAGCTTGAGCCAGGGGGTGGTCAATGAGCAGTTCTTC. Translating it yields CASSLSQGVVNEQFF.

This clonotype was seen only a few times. The chain couples TRBV7-2 to TRBJ1-1; the D gene is possibly TRBD1 (6 bases). Trimming stripped 2 bases from V and 6 bases from J, with 22 bases between. Per the germline V gene, CDR1 is SGHTA and CDR2 is FQGNSA. The CDR3 is 17 amino acids. The DNA of the CDR3 is TGTGCCAGCAGCTTAAGGGGGGGGCCGACGAGGGGACCTGAAGCTTTCTTT. Translated, it gives CASSLRGGPTRGPEAFF.

This clonotype showed up many times. The genes are TRBV7-2 and TRBJ2-3; D unclear. Trimming pared 1 base from V and 3 bases from J, leaving 8 bases between. CDR3 length equals 14 residues. Germline lookup yields CDR1 SGHTA and CDR2 FQGNSA. CDR3 sequence (DNA): TGTGCCAGCAGCTTAGATCGGGCGACAGATACGCAGTATTTT. This encodes CASSLDRATDTQYF.

The chain employs TRBV25-1 and TRBJ2-7; D tentatively reads TRBD1 or TRBD2 (5 bases each). This CDR3 contains 15 residues. Trimming shortened V by 7 bases and J by 0 bases, and 16 bases separated the two germline ends. CDR1 is MGHDK, CDR2 SYGVNS, per germline. The DNA of the CDR3 is TGTGCCAGCAAGTCTCCGGGACCCTTCTCCTACGAGCAGTACTTC. Translated: CASKSPGPFSYEQYF.

For the CDR3, the DNA is TGTGCCAGCTCACCAGCCGGGACAGGGGGACAGTACCAAGAGACCCAGTACTTC. Protein sequence: CASSPAGTGGQYQETQYF. J is TRBJ2-5 and V is TRBV18, with 11 bases aligning to TRBD1. The J segment lost 0 bases and the V segment lost 2 bases, leaving 8 bases of the junction unmatched. Germline V lookup: CDR1 KGHSH, CDR2 LQKENI. This CDR3 has 18 amino acids.

This clonotype showed up just a few times. The chain uses TRBV6-1 and TRBJ2-3; 9 positions agree with TRBD1. Looked up from germline, CDR1 is MNHNS and CDR2 is SASEGT. CDR3 length equals 18 residues. V lost 4 bases and J lost 3; bases outside the gene matches: 14. For the CDR3, the DNA is TGTGCCAGCAGTGGGGGACAGGGTGCGCTTTACCTGACAGATACGCAGTATTTT. Translated: CASSGGQGALYLTDTQYF.

The rearrangement uses TRBV25-1 and TRBJ2-1; no clear D. V was pared by 3 bases and J by 8 bases, with 2 bases between. This CDR3 has 10 residues. Germline values: CDR1 MGHDK, CDR2 SYGVNS. CDR3 amino acids: CASSEYEQFF. In DNA form, the CDR3 reads TGTGCCAGCAGTGAGTATGAGCAGTTCTTC. Full variable domain (missing parts from reference TRBV25-1 and TRBJ2-1): EADIYQTPRYLVIGTGKKITLECSQTMGHDKMYWYQQDPGMELHLIHYSYGVNSTEKGDLSSESTVSRIRTEHFPLTLESARPSHTSQYLCASSEYEQFFGPGTRLTVL.

This chain joins TRBV7-9 and TRBJ2-3; tentative D call: TRBD1 (5 bases). This CDR3 has 17 residues. Looked up from germline, CDR1 is SEHNR and CDR2 is FQNEAQ (reference sequence). With 4 bases removed from V and 0 bases from J, the gap between germline ends came to 17 bases. Here the CDR3 reads CASSSYYRSTSTDTQYF. The CDR3 DNA follows: TGTGCCAGCAGCTCCTACTACAGGAGTACTAGCACAGATACGCAGTATTTT.

CDR3: CASSQARGNTIYF. CDR3 DNA sequence: TGCGCCAGCAGCCAGGCACGCGGAAACACCATATATTTT. This rearrangement joins TRBV10-1 to TRBJ1-3; no clear D. Trimming took 6 bases from V and 4 from J, leaving 10 bases between them. Germline CDR1 reads WNHNN; CDR2 reads SYGVQD (reference sequence). The CDR3 is made up of 13 amino acids.

The chain combines TRBV20-1 with TRBJ2-5; 8 bases fit TRBD1. This CDR3 region has 15 residues. Germline CDR1 reads DFQATT; CDR2 reads SNEGSKA (reference sequence). With V trimmed by 1 base and J by 4 bases, 8 bases remained unmatched. The CDR3 spells CSARGYTGGGETQYF. Written as DNA, the CDR3 is TGCAGTGCTAGAGGTTATACAGGGGGAGGAGAGACCCAGTACTTC.

This clonotype was found a few times. The V call is TRBV29-1, the J call TRBJ2-7; 8 positions agree with TRBD1. CDR1 and CDR2 (germline): SQVTM, ANQGSEA. The CDR3 contains 14 residues. Germline trimming cut 3 bases from V and 5 bases from J; bases unmatched to any gene: 9. Here the CDR3 DNA reads TGCAGCGTTGACGACCGCAGGGGGCGCAACGAGCAGTACTTC. It encodes CSVDDRRGRNEQYF.

On this clonotype itself: One base away lies a much larger clone, so this may be a sequencing read error. This chain uses TRBV25-1 with TRBJ2-5; the match to TRBD2 covers 8 bases. The better agreement between TRBJ2-7 and the DNA end casts doubt on the J call. CDR3 length: 17 residues. Germline loops: CDR1 MGHDK, CDR2 SYGVNS. The CDR3 nucleotides are TGTGCCAGCAGTGAACATAGCGGGACTAGGGGGGACTACGAGCAGTACTTC. It encodes CASSEHSGTRGDYEQYF.

This clonotype was found a few times. This chain connects TRBV11-2 to TRBJ2-7; possibly TRBD1 for D (5 bases). CDR1 and CDR2 (germline): SGHAT, FQNNGV. The CDR3 extends over 14 amino acids. Trimming removed 3 bases from V and 3 bases from J, with 12 bases in between. DNA for the CDR3: TGTGCCAGCAGCTTGGGGCACCTCCTCTACGAGCAGTACTTC. Its translation is CASSLGHLLYEQYF.

This clonotype has only a few counts. The rearrangement links TRBV4-2 to TRBJ1-2; D is unresolved. The CDR3 contains 16 residues. V was trimmed by 3 bases and J by 4 bases, leaving 18 bases between them. Looked up from germline, CDR1 is LGHNA and CDR2 is YNFKEQ. The CDR3 here is CASSQVGTARSYGYTF. Here the CDR3 DNA reads TGTGCCAGCAGCCAGGTGGGCACGGCGCGTTCCTATGGCTACACCTTC.